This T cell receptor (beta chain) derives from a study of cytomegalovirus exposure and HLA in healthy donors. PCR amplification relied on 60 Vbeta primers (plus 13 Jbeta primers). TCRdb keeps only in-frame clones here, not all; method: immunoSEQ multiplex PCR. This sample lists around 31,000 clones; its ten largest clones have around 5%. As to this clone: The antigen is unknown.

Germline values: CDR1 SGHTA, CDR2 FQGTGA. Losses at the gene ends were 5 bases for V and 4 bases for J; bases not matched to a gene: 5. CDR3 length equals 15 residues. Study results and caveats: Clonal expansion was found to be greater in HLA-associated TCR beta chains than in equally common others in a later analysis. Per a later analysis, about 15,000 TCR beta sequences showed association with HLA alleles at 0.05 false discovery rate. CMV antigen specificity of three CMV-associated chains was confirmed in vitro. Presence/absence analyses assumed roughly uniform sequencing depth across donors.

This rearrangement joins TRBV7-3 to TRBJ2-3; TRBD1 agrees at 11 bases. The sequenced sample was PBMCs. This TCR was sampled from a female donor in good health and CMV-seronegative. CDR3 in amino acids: CASSPGQGASDTQYF. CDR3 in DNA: TGTGCCAGCAGCCCCGGACAGGGGGCATCAGATACGCAGTATTTT. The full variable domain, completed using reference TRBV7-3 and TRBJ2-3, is GAGVSQTPSNKVTEKGKYVELRCDPISGHTALYWYRQSLGQGPEFLIYFQGTGAADDSGLPNDRFFAVRPEGSVSTLKIQRTERGDSAVYLCASSPGQGASDTQYFGPGTRLTVL.